This is a list of T cell receptor beta chains from one sample in a study of T cell clones after liver transplantation. Clones were read by immunoSEQ multiplex PCR, and TCRdb kept only the in-frame ones, dropping some. The data contain about 20,000 clones, about four fifths of them singletons. The sequencing here drew on CD8+ T cells from blood, taken 54 months after liver transplant. Receptors originate from a human patient who received a liver transplant. The graft donor may have given rise to some T cells. Each CDR3 is given with its conserved first and last residue. Each record gives: V gene, D gene, J gene, CDR3 protein. The D gene is left open where the match is weak.

v_call: TRBV9; d_call: TRBD1; j_call: TRBJ1-3; cdr3_aa: CASSGTGASGNTIYF
v_call: TRBV6-5; d_call: -; j_call: TRBJ1-6; cdr3_aa: CASSYGVNSPLHF
v_call: TRBV7-8; d_call: -; j_call: TRBJ1-5; cdr3_aa: CASSLAWQENQPQHF
v_call: TRBV6-6; d_call: TRBD2; j_call: TRBJ2-7; cdr3_aa: CASSYFLAGMAYEQYF
v_call: TRBV30; d_call: -; j_call: TRBJ1-2; cdr3_aa: CAWSVGRGFNYGYTF
v_call: TRBV19; d_call: -; j_call: TRBJ1-3; cdr3_aa: CASSSTGISSGNTIYF
v_call: TRBV7-2; d_call: TRBD1; j_call: TRBJ2-7; cdr3_aa: CASSPLTGWTYEQYF
v_call: TRBV27; d_call: -; j_call: TRBJ1-2; cdr3_aa: CASSFTGSYIYGYTF
v_call: TRBV13; d_call: TRBD1; j_call: TRBJ1-4; cdr3_aa: CASSSGDSGPEKLFF
v_call: TRBV27; d_call: -; j_call: TRBJ1-6; cdr3_aa: CASSPRDSSGSPLHF
v_call: TRBV5-4; d_call: -; j_call: TRBJ2-3; cdr3_aa: CASSLAVGSADTQYF
v_call: TRBV4-2; d_call: TRBD2; j_call: TRBJ2-2; cdr3_aa: CASSHLGGDQAGELFF
v_call: TRBV30; d_call: -; j_call: TRBJ1-2; cdr3_aa: CAWAGESIEGLYNYGYTF
v_call: TRBV4-2; d_call: -; j_call: TRBJ1-2; cdr3_aa: CASSQGEQEINYGYTF
v_call: TRBV30; d_call: TRBD1; j_call: TRBJ1-5; cdr3_aa: CAWVTTRGQRVSNQPQHF
v_call: TRBV6-1; d_call: -; j_call: TRBJ2-2; cdr3_aa: CASSEVVKNTGELFF
v_call: TRBV7-9; d_call: TRBD1; j_call: TRBJ2-5; cdr3_aa: CASSAGTEQETQYF
v_call: TRBV7-6; d_call: -; j_call: TRBJ1-4; cdr3_aa: CASSWGATANEKLFF
v_call: TRBV30; d_call: -; j_call: TRBJ2-4; cdr3_aa: CAWSVRHLLNIQYF
v_call: TRBV6-5; d_call: -; j_call: TRBJ2-2; cdr3_aa: CASSYITGELFF
v_call: TRBV2; d_call: -; j_call: TRBJ1-1; cdr3_aa: CASSEFEGLGGNTEAFF
v_call: TRBV21-1; d_call: -; j_call: TRBJ2-7; cdr3_aa: CASSKVPKPAPLAGGPGEQYF
v_call: TRBV6-1; d_call: TRBD1; j_call: TRBJ2-1; cdr3_aa: CASSTTGSVDEQFF
v_call: TRBV10-2; d_call: -; j_call: TRBJ1-1; cdr3_aa: CASRAGKNTEAFF
v_call: TRBV13; d_call: -; j_call: TRBJ2-7; cdr3_aa: CASSPWEGVEQYF
v_call: TRBV28; d_call: -; j_call: TRBJ2-5; cdr3_aa: CASSPQSSFGETQYF
v_call: TRBV7-6; d_call: -; j_call: TRBJ2-7; cdr3_aa: CASSLDREGSYEQYF
v_call: TRBV30; d_call: -; j_call: TRBJ1-6; cdr3_aa: CAWIPSGESGSPLHF
v_call: TRBV6-6; d_call: -; j_call: TRBJ2-7; cdr3_aa: CASSYRGNYEQYF
v_call: TRBV6-6; d_call: -; j_call: TRBJ2-7; cdr3_aa: CASSTAATSSYEQYF
v_call: TRBV7-8; d_call: TRBD1; j_call: TRBJ1-2; cdr3_aa: CASSSVDRGYSGYTF
v_call: TRBV4-1; d_call: -; j_call: TRBJ2-4; cdr3_aa: CASSLDWGIQYF
v_call: TRBV25-1; d_call: -; j_call: TRBJ2-1; cdr3_aa: CASSERGPPYNEQFF
v_call: TRBV7-9; d_call: -; j_call: TRBJ2-2; cdr3_aa: CASSLELANTGELFF
v_call: TRBV5-1; d_call: TRBD2; j_call: TRBJ2-1; cdr3_aa: CASSLPGGYNEQFF
v_call: TRBV7-9; d_call: -; j_call: TRBJ1-2; cdr3_aa: CASSLVRDSNYGYTF
v_call: TRBV27; d_call: -; j_call: TRBJ2-1; cdr3_aa: CASRDPADGYYNEQFF
v_call: TRBV27; d_call: -; j_call: TRBJ1-2; cdr3_aa: CATSRGGFYGYTF
v_call: TRBV27; d_call: TRBD1; j_call: TRBJ2-7; cdr3_aa: CASSSGQGPAEQYF
v_call: TRBV30; d_call: TRBD1; j_call: TRBJ1-5; cdr3_aa: CAWSVTGMAQPQHF
v_call: TRBV27; d_call: -; j_call: TRBJ2-4; cdr3_aa: CASSLWGWDIQYF
v_call: TRBV9; d_call: -; j_call: TRBJ1-3; cdr3_aa: CASSVEGGSSGNTIYF
v_call: TRBV28; d_call: -; j_call: TRBJ2-2; cdr3_aa: CASRVEGNTGELFF
v_call: TRBV9; d_call: -; j_call: TRBJ1-1; cdr3_aa: CASSVIGNTEAFF
v_call: TRBV7-3; d_call: -; j_call: TRBJ2-3; cdr3_aa: CASSLTSDVTDTQYF
v_call: TRBV7-9; d_call: -; j_call: TRBJ1-1; cdr3_aa: CASIPPLYEAFF
v_call: TRBV19; d_call: -; j_call: TRBJ2-7; cdr3_aa: CASSLTLWDTYEQYF
v_call: TRBV2; d_call: -; j_call: TRBJ2-3; cdr3_aa: CASSEGDENTQYF
v_call: TRBV9; d_call: TRBD2; j_call: TRBJ2-1; cdr3_aa: CASSSTLAASGGYNEQFF
v_call: TRBV7-3; d_call: TRBD1; j_call: TRBJ2-7; cdr3_aa: CASSASRDSLGYEQYF
v_call: TRBV6-1; d_call: TRBD1; j_call: TRBJ1-2; cdr3_aa: CASSEGDSSYGYTF
v_call: TRBV10-2; d_call: -; j_call: TRBJ2-7; cdr3_aa: CASTQDKAYEQYF
v_call: TRBV10-2; d_call: TRBD1; j_call: TRBJ2-2; cdr3_aa: CASREGQGGTGELFF
v_call: TRBV19; d_call: -; j_call: TRBJ1-5; cdr3_aa: CASSTGTVSQPQHF
v_call: TRBV28; d_call: -; j_call: TRBJ2-7; cdr3_aa: CASSFQGSYEQYF
v_call: TRBV4-1; d_call: -; j_call: TRBJ2-4; cdr3_aa: CASSPDGGMDIQYF
v_call: TRBV6-5; d_call: -; j_call: TRBJ1-2; cdr3_aa: CASSYSRSGGLGYTF
v_call: TRBV5-6; d_call: -; j_call: TRBJ1-1; cdr3_aa: CASSQGNTEAFF
v_call: TRBV18; d_call: -; j_call: TRBJ2-5; cdr3_aa: CASSPPNDRGSTQYF